This T cell receptor (beta chain) was recovered during a study of early T cells in non-severe SARS-CoV-2 infection. Study as a whole: Chains were not paired, and sequencing was done on bulk RNA from unsorted whole blood.

The length of the CDR3 is 16 residues. Germline V gene sequence: CDR1 KGHSH, CDR2 LQKENI. V lost 0 bases and J lost 0, with 9 bases in between. In the library, individual cDNA molecules carried attached unique molecular identifiers. One entry per CDR3 protein, called by TCRdb with MiXCR from the 5' RACE reads. This table holds 50,000 to 65,000 distinct CDR3 sequences, roughly 14% found once. This clonotype appeared many times. Its cognate antigen is unknown. Study-wide points: VDJdb matches were skewed toward anti-spike CD8 T cell responses.

The sequencing sample was made of whole blood. The clonotype originates from an adult who was a healthcare worker with PCR-confirmed SARS-CoV-2 infection or an uninfected control (not recorded which). The V and J genes are TRBV18 and TRBJ2-1, with D maybe TRBD1 (5 bases). DNA of the CDR3: TGTGCCAGCTCACCACCCAGGGTGGGCTCCTACAATGAGCAGTTCTTC. Translation gives CASSPPRVGSYNEQFF.